This T cell receptor (beta chain) was found in a study of T cell repertoires in cytomegalovirus infection. Study summary: Epitope selection comprised recently identified HLA-C-restricted CMV epitopes and well-studied HLA-B-restricted CMV epitopes. Through public TCR beta signatures, both CMV infection and matching HLA type were indicated.

Using its own MiXCR run on the reads, TCRdb lists one record per CDR3 protein. The sample yields around 710,000 distinct CDR3 sequences, almost 30% seen once. General study results and limits: CMV-specific TCR beta clonotypes restricted by HLA-C were the ones dominating the ex vivo response. Frequencies of public TCR beta families were cumulated, and this identified carriers of CMV plus the relevant HLA.

Per the germline V gene, CDR1 is MNHEY and CDR2 is SMNVEV (reference sequence). The CDR3 is 14 amino acids. Deletions cut 0 bases from V and 2 bases from J, with 8 bases between. This clonotype has just a few counts. The antigen is not known. The sequence derives from a human donor in good health (CMV status not recorded). Some clones in this sample may be carry-over from other donors' samples. The J gene is TRBJ2-7, the V gene TRBV27; the D gene could be TRBD1 or TRBD2 (5 bases each). The specimen comprised cultured CD8+ T cells from PBMCs, sampled from culture after CMV antigen stimulation. CDR3 nucleotide sequence: TGTGCCAGCAGTTTATCGAGGGGTCCCTACGAGCAGTACTTC. Amino acid sequence: CASSLSRGPYEQYF.